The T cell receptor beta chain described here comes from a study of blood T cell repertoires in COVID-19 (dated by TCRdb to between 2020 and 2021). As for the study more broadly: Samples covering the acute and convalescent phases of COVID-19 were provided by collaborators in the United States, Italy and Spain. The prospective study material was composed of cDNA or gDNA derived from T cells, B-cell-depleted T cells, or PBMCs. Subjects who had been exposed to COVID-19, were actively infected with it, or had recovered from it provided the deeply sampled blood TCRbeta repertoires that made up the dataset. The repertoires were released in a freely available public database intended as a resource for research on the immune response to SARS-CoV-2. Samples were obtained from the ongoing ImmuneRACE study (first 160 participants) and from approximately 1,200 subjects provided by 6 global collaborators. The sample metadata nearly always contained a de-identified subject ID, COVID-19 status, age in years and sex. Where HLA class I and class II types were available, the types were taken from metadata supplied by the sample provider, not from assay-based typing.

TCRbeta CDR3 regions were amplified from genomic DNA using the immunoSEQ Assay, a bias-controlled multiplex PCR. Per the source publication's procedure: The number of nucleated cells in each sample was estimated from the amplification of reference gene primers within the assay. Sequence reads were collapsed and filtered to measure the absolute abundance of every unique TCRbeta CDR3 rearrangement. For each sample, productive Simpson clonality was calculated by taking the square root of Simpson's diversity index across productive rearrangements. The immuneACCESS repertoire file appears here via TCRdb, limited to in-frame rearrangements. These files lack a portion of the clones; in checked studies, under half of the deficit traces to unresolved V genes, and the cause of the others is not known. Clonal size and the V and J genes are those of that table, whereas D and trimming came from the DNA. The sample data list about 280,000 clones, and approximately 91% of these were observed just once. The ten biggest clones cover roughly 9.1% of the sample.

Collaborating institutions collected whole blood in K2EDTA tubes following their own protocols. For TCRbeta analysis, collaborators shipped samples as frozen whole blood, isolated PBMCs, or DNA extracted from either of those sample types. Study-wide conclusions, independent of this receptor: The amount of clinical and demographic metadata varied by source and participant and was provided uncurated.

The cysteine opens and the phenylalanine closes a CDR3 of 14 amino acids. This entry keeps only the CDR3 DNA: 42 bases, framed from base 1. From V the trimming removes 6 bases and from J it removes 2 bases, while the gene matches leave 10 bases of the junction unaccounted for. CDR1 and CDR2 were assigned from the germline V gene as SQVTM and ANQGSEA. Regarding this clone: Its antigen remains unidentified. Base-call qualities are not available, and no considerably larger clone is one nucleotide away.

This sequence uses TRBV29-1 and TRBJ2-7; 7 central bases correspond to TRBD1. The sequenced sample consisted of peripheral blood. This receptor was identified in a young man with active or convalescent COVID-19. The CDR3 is CSVGPRTGPYEQYF. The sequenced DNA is TGCAGCGTGGGCCCTCGGACAGGACCCTACGAGCAGTACTTC.